The 27 T cell receptor beta chains listed next were all sequenced from one sample in a study of T cells in Graves' hyperthyroidism and ophthalmopathy. TCR beta CDR3 sequences were amplified from RNA transcripts. The TCR CDR3 first-round RT-PCR relied on the HTBI primer set. TCRdb reprocessed the multiplex PCR reads with MiXCR, giving one entry per CDR3 protein. In the table there are around 580,000 distinct CDR3 sequences, 46% of which are singletons. Sequencing input: peripheral blood or thyroid tissue (not recorded which). These receptors were taken from a woman in her late teens or twenties with Graves' hyperthyroidism.

The chain recombines TRBV7-9 with TRBJ1-5; the D gene is possibly TRBD1 (6 bases). This CDR3 is 16 amino acids long. V lost 5 bases, J lost 5 bases, and 19 bases lay in between. Germline CDR1 and CDR2: SEHNR and FQNEAQ (reference sequence). The CDR3 sequence: CASSILADSYYQPQHF. CDR3 coding DNA: TGTGCCAGCAGCATACTAGCGGACAGCTATTATCAGCCCCAGCATTTT.

V gene TRBV29-1 combines with J gene TRBJ2-7; 7 positions match TRBD1. Trimming took 6 bases from V and 6 from J; bases not matched to a gene: 8. This CDR3 contains 12 residues. Germline V gene data show CDR1 as SQVTM and CDR2 as ANQGSEA. The CDR3 sequence: CSVTGMAGEQYF. CDR3 DNA: TGCAGCGTGACAGGGATGGCCGGCGAGCAGTACTTC.

The chain links TRBV7-3 to TRBJ2-7; D perhaps matches TRBD2 (5 bases). Germline lookup yields CDR1 SGHTA and CDR2 FQGTGA. The CDR3 contains 12 residues. The V end was cut by 8 bases, the J end by 7 bases, with 15 bases between. CDR3 in DNA: TGTGCCAGCTCCCGTAGCGCCGGGGAGCAGTACTTC. This translates into CASSRSAGEQYF.

This clonotype was seen many times. The genes are TRBV6-1 and TRBJ1-5; D is possibly TRBD1 (5 bases). The CDR3 is 12 residues long. Per the germline V gene, CDR1 is MNHNS and CDR2 is SASEGT. V shed 8 bases and J shed 3 bases, with 8 bases lying between them. In DNA form, the CDR3 reads TGTGCCAGCGGGGGAAACAATCAGCCCCAGCATTTT. This translates into CASGGNNQPQHF.

This clonotype came up once. CDR3 amino acids: CASSALGGLAGADTQYF. CDR3 sequence (DNA): TGCGCCAGCAGTGCCCTCGGGGGACTAGCGGGAGCAGATACGCAGTATTTT. The chain is built from TRBV10-1 and TRBJ2-3; TRBD2 aligns across 14 bases. Per germline, CDR1 WNHNN and CDR2 SYGVQD (reference sequence). V shed 4 bases and J 4 bases; nucleotides not matched to a gene: 7. The CDR3 runs to 17 residues.

The rearrangement links TRBV7-2 to TRBJ1-2; no definite D call. CDR3 length: 13 amino acids. V was trimmed by 1 base and J by 12 bases, leaving 15 bases between them. The germline V gene has CDR1 SGHTA and CDR2 FQGNSA. Here the CDR3 reads CASSLGGRYGDTF. In DNA form, the CDR3 reads TGTGCCAGCAGCTTAGGAGGACGGTATGGGGACACCTTC.

This clonotype has a single count. The chain has TRBV29-1 and TRBJ2-7; D gene unclear. Germline CDR1 reads SQVTM; CDR2 reads ANQGSEA. V was pared by 4 bases and J by 7 bases, with 8 bases between. The CDR3 runs 10 residues. CDR3 nucleotides: TGCAGCGTTGGGTCTAATGAGCAGTACTTC. It translates to CSVGSNEQYF.

This clonotype was seen at least ten times. The rearrangement uses TRBV29-1 and TRBJ2-7; TRBD2 is a possible D gene (5 bases). The length of the CDR3 is 11 residues. The germline gives CDR1 SQVTM, CDR2 ANQGSEA. V was pared by 7 bases and J by 0 bases, with 7 bases between. This CDR3 is CSAGVSYEQYF. CDR3 nucleotide sequence: TGCAGCGCCGGGGTCTCCTACGAGCAGTACTTC.

This clonotype occurred many times. The rearrangement uses TRBV15 and TRBJ1-5; D unclear. The CDR3 totals 14 residues. Germline V gene sequence: CDR1 LNHNV, CDR2 YYDKDF (reference sequence). V was clipped by 0 bases and J by 4 bases, with 7 bases between them. The CDR3 region is CATSRDRGNQPQHF. CDR3 in DNA: TGTGCCACCAGCAGAGATCGGGGTAATCAGCCCCAGCATTTT.

This chain connects TRBV19 to TRBJ1-1; 7 bases fit TRBD1. Germline V lookup: CDR1 LNHDA, CDR2 SQIVND (reference sequence). The CDR3 has 14 residues. Trimming took 5 bases from V and 5 from J; bases not matched to a gene: 8. CDR3 DNA: TGTGCCAGTAGTTTCAGGACAGGCGCTACTGAAGCTTTCTTT. Residues: CASSFRTGATEAFF. Complete variable domain (other parts from reference TRBV19 and TRBJ1-1): DGGITQSPKYLFRKEGQNVTLSCEQNLNHDAMYWYRQDPGQGLRLIYYSQIVNDFQKGDIAEGYSVSREKKESFPLTVTSAQKNPTAFYLCASSFRTGATEAFFGQGTRLTVV.

This clonotype was seen many times. The chain carries TRBV29-1 and TRBJ2-7; D call uncertain. There are 12 residues in the CDR3. CDR1 SQVTM and CDR2 ANQGSEA come from the germline V gene. Deletions cut 7 bases from V and 12 bases from J, with 22 bases between. Here the CDR3 reads CSAGTAPGAGYF. DNA of the CDR3: TGCAGCGCCGGCACGGCCCCGGGTGCAGGGTACTTC.

This clonotype was counted ten times or more. This rearrangement joins TRBV6-5 to TRBJ2-7; 15 bases match TRBD2. Germline-derived CDR1 and CDR2 are MNHEY and SVGAGI. V trimming: 10 bases; J trimming: 7 bases; junction bases outside the gene matches: 5. The CDR3 consists of 13 residues. The CDR3 region is CATAGLAGGEQYF. The CDR3 DNA reads TGTGCCACCGCGGGACTAGCGGGAGGTGAGCAGTACTTC.

For this clonotype: It may be a read error: a sequence one base away is much more abundant. The V and J genes are TRBV4-1 and TRBJ1-1, with TRBD1 matching over 7 bases. CDR3 size: 18 residues. Germline lookup yields CDR1 MGHRA and CDR2 YSYEKL. The CDR3 nucleotides read TGTGCCAGCAGCCAAGGAGGGGGGACAGCCTCGGTGGACACTCAAGCTTTCTTT. This gives the protein CASSQGGGTASVDTQAFF.

This clonotype was counted at least ten times. The chain is built from TRBV11-1 and TRBJ1-6; 9 bases align to TRBD1. Looked up from germline, CDR1 is SGHAT and CDR2 is FQDESV (reference sequence). This CDR3 spans 15 amino acids. V shed 5 bases, J shed 6 bases, and the junction held 5 bases outside the gene matches. CDR3 amino acids: CASSAMDRGNSPLHF. As DNA, the CDR3 is TGTGCCAGCAGCGCCATGGACAGGGGTAATTCACCCCTCCACTTT.

There are a few counts of this clonotype. The J gene is TRBJ1-3, the V gene TRBV2; possibly TRBD1 for D (6 bases). Trimming took 5 bases from V and 2 from J, leaving 10 bases between them. CDR1 and CDR2 from the germline V gene are SNHLY and FYNNEI. The CDR3 has 14 residues. The CDR3 DNA follows: TGTGCCAGCAGTTCCAGGGGTCCTGGAAACACCATATATTTT. It translates to CASSSRGPGNTIYF.

This clonotype was detected only a few times. The chain has TRBV9 and TRBJ2-5; weak D call: TRBD2 (5 bases). The germline CDR1 and CDR2 sequences are SGDLS and YYNGEE. Trimming left V 0 bases short and J 1 base short, with 13 bases between. The CDR3 has 16 residues. This CDR3 reads CASSVGSLAAQETQYF. CDR3 bases: TGTGCCAGCAGCGTAGGTAGCCTAGCAGCCCAAGAGACCCAGTACTTC.

The chain couples TRBV6-1 to TRBJ2-7, with a possible D match to TRBD2 (5 bases). The CDR3 runs 15 residues. The V and J ends lost 0 bases and 0 bases respectively, with 9 bases between them. Germline V gene data show CDR1 as MNHNS and CDR2 as SASEGT. The CDR3 is CASSEAQGSSYEQYF. CDR3 DNA: TGTGCCAGCAGTGAAGCCCAAGGGAGCTCCTACGAGCAGTACTTC.

J is TRBJ1-1 and V is TRBV7-9; a possible D gene is TRBD1 (5 bases). The CDR3 extends over 15 amino acids. Deletions cut 3 bases from V and 3 bases from J, with 14 bases between. Germline V lookup: CDR1 SEHNR, CDR2 FQNEAQ (reference sequence). CDR3 in amino acids: CASSFSPARDTEAFF. In nucleotides, the CDR3 is TGTGCCAGCAGCTTTTCCCCTGCCAGGGACACTGAAGCTTTCTTT.

The gene calls are TRBV10-3 and TRBJ1-4; tentative D call: TRBD1 (5 bases). CDR3 length equals 11 residues. Germline values: CDR1 ENHRY, CDR2 SYGVKD. Trimming shortened V by 6 bases and J by 10 bases, and 9 bases separated the two germline ends. The CDR3 reads CAIRQVGKLFF. The CDR3 nucleotides are TGTGCCATCAGACAGGTCGGAAAACTGTTTTTT.

This clonotype has ten or more counts. The chain uses TRBV12-3 or TRBV12-4 and TRBJ1-1; unclear D gene. Trimming removed 0 bases from V and 1 base from J, with 12 bases in between. This CDR3 comprises 16 residues. As DNA, the CDR3 is TGTGCCAGCAGTTTAGCCGGGTGGGAGGAGAACACTGAAGCTTTCTTT. Its protein product is CASSLAGWEENTEAFF.

J is TRBJ1-6 and V is TRBV15, with D hard to call. The ends were cut back, 1 base at V and 4 bases at J, with 8 bases in the middle. The germline V gene encodes CDR1 LNHNV and CDR2 YYDKDF (reference sequence). The CDR3 consists of 15 residues. For the CDR3, the DNA is TGTGCCACCAGCAGAGTGACTCCATATAATTCACCCCTCCACTTT. The encoded protein is CATSRVTPYNSPLHF.

This sequence joins TRBV10-3 and TRBJ1-2; TRBD1 is a possible D gene (6 bases). From germline, CDR1 is ENHRY and CDR2 SYGVKD. This CDR3 has 13 residues. V was trimmed by 0 bases and J by 12 bases, leaving 14 bases between them. CDR3 sequence (DNA): TGTGCCATCAGTGAGTCGGGAGGGGGGGGCAACACCTTC. Its translation is CAISESGGGGNTF.

The sample holds many counts of this clonotype. The rearrangement links TRBV20-1 to TRBJ1-5, with 8 bases that match TRBD1. The CDR3 sequence is 15 residues long. Trimming removed 6 bases from V and 2 bases from J; junction bases left unmatched: 9. CDR1 and CDR2 from the germline V gene are DFQATT and SNEGSKA (reference sequence). This chain's CDR3 is CSAADREGGNQPQHF. In DNA, the CDR3 is TGCAGTGCAGCGGACAGGGAGGGTGGCAATCAGCCCCAGCATTTT.

This clonotype was seen many times. The V and J genes are TRBV9 and TRBJ2-2; the match to TRBD2 covers 8 bases. Germline CDR1 reads SGDLS; CDR2 reads YYNGEE. The ends lost 3 bases at V and 2 bases at J; junction bases unmatched: 9. The CDR3 length is 17 residues. This CDR3 is CASSGRPSGRNTGELFF. In nucleotides, the CDR3 is TGTGCCAGCAGCGGCAGACCAAGCGGGAGAAACACCGGGGAGCTGTTTTTT.

This clonotype was counted many times. This sequence joins TRBV5-1 and TRBJ2-7; D ambiguous. Trimming stripped 9 bases from V and 4 bases from J, with 14 bases between. Per germline, CDR1 SGHRS and CDR2 YFSETQ. The CDR3 extends over 12 amino acids. The CDR3 reads CATPSRFYEQYF. In DNA form, the CDR3 reads TGCGCCACCCCGAGCCGATTTTACGAGCAGTACTTC.

This clonotype was picked up many times. This sequence joins TRBV10-3 and TRBJ2-1; 13 bases match TRBD2. V lost 0 bases, J lost 7 bases, and 6 bases stayed unmatched. Germline CDR1 reads ENHRY; CDR2 reads SYGVKD. The CDR3 consists of 17 residues. CDR3 in amino acids: CAISESRTSGSSNEQFF. The CDR3 bases are TGTGCCATCAGTGAGTCCCGGACTAGCGGGAGCAGTAATGAGCAGTTCTTC.

This rearrangement joins TRBV20-1 to TRBJ2-5; no firm D call. Trimming took 0 bases from V and 7 from J, leaving 12 bases between them. The germline CDR1 and CDR2 sequences are DFQATT and SNEGSKA (reference sequence). The CDR3 runs to 13 residues. CDR3 protein: CSARDLGIGTQYF. DNA for the CDR3: TGCAGTGCTAGAGATCTAGGGATAGGGACCCAGTACTTC.